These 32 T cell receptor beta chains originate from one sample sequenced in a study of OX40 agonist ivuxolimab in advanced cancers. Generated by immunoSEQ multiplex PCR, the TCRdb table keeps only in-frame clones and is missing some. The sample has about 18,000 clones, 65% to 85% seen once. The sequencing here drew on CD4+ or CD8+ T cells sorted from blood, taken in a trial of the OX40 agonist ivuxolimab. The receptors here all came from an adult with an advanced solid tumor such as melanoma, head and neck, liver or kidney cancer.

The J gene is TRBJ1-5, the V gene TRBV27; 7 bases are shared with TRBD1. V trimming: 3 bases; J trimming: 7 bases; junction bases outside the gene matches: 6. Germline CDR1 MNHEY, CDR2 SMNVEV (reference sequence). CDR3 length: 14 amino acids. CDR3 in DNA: TGTGCCAGCAGTTTTTTAGGCAGGGGGCAGCCCCAGCATTTT. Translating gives CASSFLGRGQPQHF.

The CDR3 loop is CASSLGGNMNTEAFF. Here the CDR3 DNA reads TGTGCCAGCAGCTTGGGGGGTAATATGAACACTGAAGCTTTCTTT. The gene calls are TRBV13 and TRBJ1-1; possible D gene TRBD1, 5 bases. The V gene lost 3 bases and the J gene lost 0 bases, with 11 bases spanning the gap. The CDR3 is 15 residues long. Looked up from germline, CDR1 is PRHDT and CDR2 is FYEKMQ (reference sequence).

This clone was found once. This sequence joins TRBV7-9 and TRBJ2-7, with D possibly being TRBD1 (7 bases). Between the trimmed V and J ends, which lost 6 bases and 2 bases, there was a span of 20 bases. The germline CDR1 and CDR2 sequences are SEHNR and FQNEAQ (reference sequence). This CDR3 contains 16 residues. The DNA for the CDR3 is TGTGCCAGCAGGACGGGGGACAGCTCCACTACCTACGAGCAGTACTTC. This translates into CASRTGDSSTTYEQYF.

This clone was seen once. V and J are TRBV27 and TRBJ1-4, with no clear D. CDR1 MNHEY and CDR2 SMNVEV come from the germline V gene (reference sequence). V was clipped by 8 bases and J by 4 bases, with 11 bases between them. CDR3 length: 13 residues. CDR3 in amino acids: CASRLHLNEKLFF. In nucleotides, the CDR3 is TGTGCCAGCCGCCTACATCTTAATGAAAAACTGTTTTTT.

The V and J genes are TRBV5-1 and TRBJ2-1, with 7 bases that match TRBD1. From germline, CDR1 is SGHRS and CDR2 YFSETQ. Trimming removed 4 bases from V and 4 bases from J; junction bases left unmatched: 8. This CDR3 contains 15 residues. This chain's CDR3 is CASSPGQNSYNEQFF. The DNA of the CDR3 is TGCGCCAGCAGCCCGGGACAGAACTCATACAATGAGCAGTTCTTC.

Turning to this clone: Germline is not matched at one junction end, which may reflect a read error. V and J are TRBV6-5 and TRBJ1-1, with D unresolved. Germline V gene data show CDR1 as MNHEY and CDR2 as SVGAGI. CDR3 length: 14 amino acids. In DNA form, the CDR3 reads TGTGCCATCAGTGAAGAGAAGCCGAACACTGAAGCTTTCTTT. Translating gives CAISEEKPNTEAFF.

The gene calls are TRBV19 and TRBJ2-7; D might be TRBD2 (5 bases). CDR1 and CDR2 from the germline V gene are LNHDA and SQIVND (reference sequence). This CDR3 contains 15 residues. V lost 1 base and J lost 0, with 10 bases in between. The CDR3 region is CASSIGAGLSYEQYF. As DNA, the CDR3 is TGTGCCAGTAGTATAGGGGCTGGACTCTCCTACGAGCAGTACTTC.

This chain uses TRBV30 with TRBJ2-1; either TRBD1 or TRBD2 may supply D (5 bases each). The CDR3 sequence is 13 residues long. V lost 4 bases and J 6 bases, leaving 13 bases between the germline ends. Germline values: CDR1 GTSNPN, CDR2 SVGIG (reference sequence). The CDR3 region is CAWKRDGPNEQFF. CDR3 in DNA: TGTGCCTGGAAACGGGACGGACCCAATGAGCAGTTCTTC.

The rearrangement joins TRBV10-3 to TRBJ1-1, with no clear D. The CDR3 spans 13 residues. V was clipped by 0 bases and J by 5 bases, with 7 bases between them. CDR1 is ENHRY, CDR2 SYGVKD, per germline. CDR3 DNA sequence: TGTGCCATCAGTGAGTCTGGGGTAACTGAAGCTTTCTTT. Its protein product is CAISESGVTEAFF.

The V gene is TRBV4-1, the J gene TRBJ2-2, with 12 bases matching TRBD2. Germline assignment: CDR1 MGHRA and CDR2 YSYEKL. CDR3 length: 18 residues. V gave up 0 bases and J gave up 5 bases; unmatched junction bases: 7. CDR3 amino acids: CASSQDRGLAGDTGELFF. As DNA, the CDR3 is TGCGCCAGCAGCCAAGATCGGGGACTAGCGGGTGATACCGGGGAGCTGTTTTTT.

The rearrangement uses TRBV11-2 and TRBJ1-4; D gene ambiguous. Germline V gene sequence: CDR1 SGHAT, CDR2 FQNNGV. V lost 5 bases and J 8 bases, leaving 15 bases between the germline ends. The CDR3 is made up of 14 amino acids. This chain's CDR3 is CASSPAWAAEKLFF. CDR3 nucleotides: TGTGCCAGCAGCCCCGCTTGGGCAGCGGAAAAACTGTTTTTT.

The CDR3 here is CATSRGAYNEQFF. The CDR3 coding sequence is TGTGCCACCTCTCGGGGGGCGTACAATGAGCAGTTCTTC. The chain links TRBV9 to TRBJ2-1; perhaps TRBD2 as D (7 bases). This CDR3 has 13 amino acids. V was cut by 9 bases and J by 4 bases, with 14 bases left in between. Germline V gives CDR1 SGDLS, CDR2 YYNGEE.

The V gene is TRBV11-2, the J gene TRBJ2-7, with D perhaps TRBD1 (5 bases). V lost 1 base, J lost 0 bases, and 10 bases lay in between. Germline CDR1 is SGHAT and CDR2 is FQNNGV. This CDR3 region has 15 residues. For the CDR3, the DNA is TGTGCCAGCAGCTTAGGACAGCCTAGCTCCTACGAGCAGTACTTC. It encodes CASSLGQPSSYEQYF.

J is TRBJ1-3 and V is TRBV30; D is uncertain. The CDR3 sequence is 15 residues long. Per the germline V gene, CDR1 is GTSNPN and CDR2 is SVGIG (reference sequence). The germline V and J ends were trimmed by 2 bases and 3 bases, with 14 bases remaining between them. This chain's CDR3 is CAWSSPVPLGNTIYF. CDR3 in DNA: TGTGCCTGGAGTTCTCCGGTGCCACTTGGAAACACCATATATTTT.

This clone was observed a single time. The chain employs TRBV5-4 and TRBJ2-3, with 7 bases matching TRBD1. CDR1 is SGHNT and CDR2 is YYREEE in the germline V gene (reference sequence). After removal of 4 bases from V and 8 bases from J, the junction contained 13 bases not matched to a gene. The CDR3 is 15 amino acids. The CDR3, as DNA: TGTGCCAGCAGCCACCGGGACAGAGAATTCGGTACGCAGTATTTT. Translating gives CASSHRDREFGTQYF.

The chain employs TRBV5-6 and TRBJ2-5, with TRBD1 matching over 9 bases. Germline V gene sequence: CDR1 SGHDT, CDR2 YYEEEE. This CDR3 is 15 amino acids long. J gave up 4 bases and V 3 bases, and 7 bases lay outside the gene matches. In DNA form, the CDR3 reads TGTGCCAGCAGCTCAGATACAGGGGGCGGAGAGACCCAGTACTTC. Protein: CASSSDTGGGETQYF.

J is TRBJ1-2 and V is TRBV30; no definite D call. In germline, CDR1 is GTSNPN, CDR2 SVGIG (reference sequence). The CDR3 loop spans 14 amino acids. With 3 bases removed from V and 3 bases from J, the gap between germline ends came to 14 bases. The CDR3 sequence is CAWSGVEVYYGYTF. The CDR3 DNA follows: TGTGCCTGGAGCGGAGTCGAGGTATACTATGGCTACACCTTC. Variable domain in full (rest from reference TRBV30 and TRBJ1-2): SQTIHQWPATLVQPVGSPLSLECTVEGTSNPNLYWYRQAAGRGLQLLFYSVGIGQISSEVPQNLSASRPQDRQFILSSKKLLLSDSGFYLCAWSGVEVYYGYTFGSGTRLTVV.

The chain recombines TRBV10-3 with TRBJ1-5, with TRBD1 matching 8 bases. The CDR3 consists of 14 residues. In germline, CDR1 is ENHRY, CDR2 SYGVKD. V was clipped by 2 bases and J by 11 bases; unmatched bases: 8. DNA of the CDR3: TGTGCCATCAGTGAGACAGGGGGAGGACTTGCCCAGCATTTT. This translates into CAISETGGGLAQHF.

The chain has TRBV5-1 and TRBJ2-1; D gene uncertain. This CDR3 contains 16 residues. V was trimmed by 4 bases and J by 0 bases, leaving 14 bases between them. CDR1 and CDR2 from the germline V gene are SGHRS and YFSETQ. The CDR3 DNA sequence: TGCGCCAGCAGCGGGATTCTCCTCAGCTCCTACAATGAGCAGTTCTTC. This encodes CASSGILLSSYNEQFF.

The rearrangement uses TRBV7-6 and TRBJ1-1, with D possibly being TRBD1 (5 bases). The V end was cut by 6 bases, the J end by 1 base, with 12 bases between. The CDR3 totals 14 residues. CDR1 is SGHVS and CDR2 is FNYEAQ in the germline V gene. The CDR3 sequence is CASSPGGANTEAFF. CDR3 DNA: TGTGCCAGCAGTCCGGGAGGGGCGAACACTGAAGCTTTCTTT.

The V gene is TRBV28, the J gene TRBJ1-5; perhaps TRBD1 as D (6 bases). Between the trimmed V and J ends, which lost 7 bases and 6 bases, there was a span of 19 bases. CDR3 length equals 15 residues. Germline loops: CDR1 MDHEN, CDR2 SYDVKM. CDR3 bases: TGTGCCAGCAACCTACAGGGACTGGCGGGTCAGCCCCAGCATTTT. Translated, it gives CASNLQGLAGQPQHF.

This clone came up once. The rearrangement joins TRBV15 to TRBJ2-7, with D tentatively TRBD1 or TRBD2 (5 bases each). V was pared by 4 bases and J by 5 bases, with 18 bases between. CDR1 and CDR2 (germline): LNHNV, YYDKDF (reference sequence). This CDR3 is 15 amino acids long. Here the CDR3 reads CATSNYRTGLHEQYF. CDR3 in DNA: TGTGCCACCAGCAACTACCGCACGGGGCTCCACGAGCAGTACTTC.

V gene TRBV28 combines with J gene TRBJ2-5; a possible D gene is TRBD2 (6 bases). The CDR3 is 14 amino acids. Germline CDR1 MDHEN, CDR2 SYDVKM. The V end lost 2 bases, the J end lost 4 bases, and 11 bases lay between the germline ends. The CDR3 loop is CASSLGGFTETQYF. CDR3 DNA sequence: TGTGCCAGCAGTTTAGGGGGGTTCACAGAGACCCAGTACTTC.

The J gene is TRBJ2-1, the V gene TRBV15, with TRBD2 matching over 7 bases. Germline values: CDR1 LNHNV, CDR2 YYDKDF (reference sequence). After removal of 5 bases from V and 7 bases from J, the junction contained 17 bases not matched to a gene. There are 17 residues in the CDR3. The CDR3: CATSLTIAGLSRNEQFF. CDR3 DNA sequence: TGTGCCACCAGCTTGACCATAGCGGGCCTAAGCCGAAATGAGCAGTTCTTC.

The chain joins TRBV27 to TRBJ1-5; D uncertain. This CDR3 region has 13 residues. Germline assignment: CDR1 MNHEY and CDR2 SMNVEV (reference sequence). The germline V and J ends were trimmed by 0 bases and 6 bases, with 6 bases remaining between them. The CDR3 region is CASSLSGGQPQHF. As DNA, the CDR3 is TGTGCCAGCAGTTTATCGGGTGGTCAGCCCCAGCATTTT.

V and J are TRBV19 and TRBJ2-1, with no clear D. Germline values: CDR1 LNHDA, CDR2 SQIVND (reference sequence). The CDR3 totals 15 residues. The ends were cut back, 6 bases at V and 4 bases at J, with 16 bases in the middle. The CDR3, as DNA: TGTGCCAGTAGAACCTCAGTAACCGCTTACAATGAGCAGTTCTTC. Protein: CASRTSVTAYNEQFF.

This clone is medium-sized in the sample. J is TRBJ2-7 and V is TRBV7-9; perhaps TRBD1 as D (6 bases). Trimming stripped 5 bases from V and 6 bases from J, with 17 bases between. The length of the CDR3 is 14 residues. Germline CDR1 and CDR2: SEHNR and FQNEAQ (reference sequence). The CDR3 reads CASSPPDGGREQYF. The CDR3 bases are TGTGCCAGCAGCCCCCCGGATGGGGGCCGCGAGCAGTACTTC.

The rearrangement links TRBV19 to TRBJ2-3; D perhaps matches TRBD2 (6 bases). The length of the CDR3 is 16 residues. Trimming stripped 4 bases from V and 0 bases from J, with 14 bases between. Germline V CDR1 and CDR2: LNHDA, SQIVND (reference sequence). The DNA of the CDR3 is TGTGCCAGTAGTACCCGCGGGACGGGAAGCACAGATACGCAGTATTTT. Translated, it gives CASSTRGTGSTDTQYF. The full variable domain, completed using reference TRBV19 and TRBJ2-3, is DGGITQSPKYLFRKEGQNVTLSCEQNLNHDAMYWYRQDPGQGLRLIYYSQIVNDFQKGDIAEGYSVSREKKESFPLTVTSAQKNPTAFYLCASSTRGTGSTDTQYFGPGTRLTVL.

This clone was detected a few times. CDR3 coding DNA: TGTGCCAGCAGTAAATTTATTAGCCACGAGCAGTACTTC. Amino acids: CASSKFISHEQYF. The V call is TRBV6-5, the J call TRBJ2-7; D call uncertain. V lost 5 bases to trimming and J lost 5 bases, with 13 bases between them. CDR1 MNHEY and CDR2 SVGAGI come from the germline V gene. The CDR3 loop spans 13 amino acids.

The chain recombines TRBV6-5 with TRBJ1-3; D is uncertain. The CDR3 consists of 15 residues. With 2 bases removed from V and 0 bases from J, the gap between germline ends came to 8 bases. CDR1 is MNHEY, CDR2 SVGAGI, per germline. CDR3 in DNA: TGTGCCAGCAGTTACGATCCGGTCTCTGGAAACACCATATATTTT. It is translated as CASSYDPVSGNTIYF.

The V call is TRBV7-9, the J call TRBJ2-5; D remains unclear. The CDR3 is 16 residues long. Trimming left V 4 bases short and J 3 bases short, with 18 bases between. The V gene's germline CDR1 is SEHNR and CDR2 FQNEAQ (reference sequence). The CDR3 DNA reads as TGTGCCAGCAGCTCTGGAGTAACGGGCCGAAAAGAGACCCAGTACTTC. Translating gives CASSSGVTGRKETQYF.

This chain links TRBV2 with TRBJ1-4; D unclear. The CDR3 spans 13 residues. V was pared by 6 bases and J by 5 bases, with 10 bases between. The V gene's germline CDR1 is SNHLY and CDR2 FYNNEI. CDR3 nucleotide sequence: TGTGCCAGCAGCTCTCCGGGAAATGAAAAACTGTTTTTT. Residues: CASSSPGNEKLFF. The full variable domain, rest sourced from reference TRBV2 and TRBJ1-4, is EPEVTQTPSHQVTQMGQEVILRCVPISNHLYFYWYRQILGQKVEFLVSFYNNEISEKSEIFDDQFSVERPDGSNFTLKIRSTKLEDSAMYFCASSSPGNEKLFFGSGTQLSVL.